The 17 T cell receptor beta chains given below trace back to one sample, sequenced in a study of T cells after yellow fever vaccination. From the 5' RACE reads, TCRdb called clonotypes with MiXCR, one entry per CDR3 protein. The profile shows approximately 300,000 distinct CDR3 sequences, 6.8% of them singletons. The starting material was PBMCs, obtained approximately 47 days after the first yellow fever vaccination. The receptors stem from a man aged 18 to 29 who received the YFV17D yellow fever vaccine.

This clonotype was counted a few times. The chain is built from TRBV5-4 and TRBJ2-3; D is perhaps TRBD1 or TRBD2 (6 bases each). The CDR3 runs 15 residues. Germline lookup yields CDR1 SGHNT and CDR2 YYREEE (reference sequence). V lost 0 bases and J lost 4, with 12 bases in between. The CDR3 bases are TGTGCCAGCAGCTTGGAGGGGGGCCTGGCAGATACGCAGTATTTT. It is translated as CASSLEGGLADTQYF.

Concerning this clonotype itself: An end of the junction differs from the germline gene, which may be a read error. This chain uses TRBV4-3 with TRBJ1-4, with no clear D. CDR1 is LGHNA, CDR2 YSLEER, per germline. The CDR3 is 11 residues long. The CDR3 region has the DNA TGCACCAGCAGCATAAATGAAAAACTGTTTTTT. Protein sequence: CTSSINEKLFF.

This chain connects TRBV7-6 to TRBJ2-1; no firm D call. Germline V lookup: CDR1 SGHVS, CDR2 FNYEAQ. Trimming removed 4 bases from V and 9 bases from J, with 7 bases in between. The CDR3 sequence is 11 residues long. CDR3 sequence (DNA): TGTGCCAGCAGCTCCCACCTTGAGCAGTTCTTC. Translated: CASSSHLEQFF.

At least ten counts were recorded for this clonotype. The chain recombines TRBV10-3 with TRBJ2-7, with 9 bases aligning to TRBD1. CDR3 length equals 15 residues. Germline CDR1 reads ENHRY; CDR2 reads SYGVKD. Losses at the gene ends were 4 bases for V and 6 bases for J; bases not matched to a gene: 10. CDR3 DNA sequence: TGTGCCATCAGTGGGGGGCGGGACAGGGCGTCCGAGCAGTACTTC. Translation gives CAISGGRDRASEQYF.

This clonotype was counted only a few times. This CDR3 reads CASGPDSPYGYTF. Here the CDR3 DNA reads TGCGCCAGCGGACCGGACAGTCCTTATGGCTACACCTTC. The chain has TRBV10-2 and TRBJ1-2; TRBD1 is a possible D gene (6 bases). The CDR3 covers 13 residues. Germline CDR1 WSHSY, CDR2 SAAADI. Trimming removed 8 bases from V and 5 bases from J, with 15 bases in between.

Only a few counts were recorded for this clonotype. V usage is TRBV20-1 and J usage is TRBJ2-2, with D unclear. Germline lookup yields CDR1 DFQATT and CDR2 SNEGSKA (reference sequence). CDR3 length: 14 residues. The germline V and J ends were trimmed by 0 bases and 10 bases, with 15 bases remaining between them. The CDR3 DNA sequence: TGCAGTGCTAGAGATGCGGCAGCCTCCACGGAGCTGTTTTTT. Protein sequence: CSARDAAASTELFF.

A few counts support this clonotype. The V gene is TRBV11-2, the J gene TRBJ2-7; 7 bases are a match to TRBD1. With 5 bases clipped from V and 4 bases from J, the junction kept 5 bases outside the gene matches. Germline CDR1 reads SGHAT; CDR2 reads FQNNGV. The CDR3 covers 13 residues. The CDR3 DNA reads TGTGCCAGCAGCCGACGACAGGGATACGAGCAGTACTTC. This gives the protein CASSRRQGYEQYF. Full variable domain (rest looked up from reference TRBV11-2 and TRBJ2-7): EAGVAQSPRYKIIEKRQSVAFWCNPISGHATLYWYQQILGQGPKLLIQFQNNGVVDDSQLPKDRFSAERLKGVDSTLKIQPAKLEDSAVYLCASSRRQGYEQYFGPGTRLTVT.

This clonotype was recorded at least ten times. V and J are TRBV6-1 and TRBJ1-5; D remains unclear. The CDR3 is 15 residues long. V lost 3 bases, J lost 0 bases, and 9 bases lay in between. CDR1 and CDR2 (germline): MNHNS, SASEGT. The CDR3 region has the DNA TGTGCCAGCAGTGAGAACAGATATAGCAATCAGCCCCAGCATTTT. Translated, it gives CASSENRYSNQPQHF.

This clonotype was detected ten times or more. The chain is built from TRBV28 and TRBJ2-2, with D possibly TRBD1 on 6 matching bases. Trimming removed 6 bases at V and 1 base at J, with 9 bases between. In germline, CDR1 is MDHEN, CDR2 SYDVKM. CDR3 length: 14 amino acids. In DNA, the CDR3 is TGTGCCAGCAGCTCGGGACAGAACACCGGGGAGCTGTTTTTT. Protein sequence: CASSSGQNTGELFF.

In this sample, this clonotype turned up a few times. This chain joins TRBV7-6 and TRBJ1-5, with D possibly matching TRBD1 (6 bases). Germline-derived CDR1 and CDR2 are SGHVS and FNYEAQ. This CDR3 comprises 17 residues. V shed 1 base and J shed 4 bases, with 17 bases lying between them. CDR3 DNA: TGTGCCAGCAGCTTAGGGGCTGGGGGGCGGGTAAATCAGCCCCAGCATTTT. The encoded protein is CASSLGAGGRVNQPQHF.

This clonotype has just a few counts. The chain is built from TRBV4-1 and TRBJ1-2; D uncertain. Trimming cost V 0 bases and J 7 bases, with 15 bases left between them. CDR1 and CDR2 from the germline V gene are MGHRA and YSYEKL. CDR3 length: 15 amino acids. The DNA of the CDR3 is TGCGCCAGCAGCCAAGATATGGGCTTCGGGGTTGGCTACACCTTC. Protein: CASSQDMGFGVGYTF.

This clonotype was seen ten or more times. This CDR3 is CASSLRGEQFF. CDR3 bases: TGTGCCAGCAGCTTGAGGGGCGAGCAGTTCTTC. This chain joins TRBV7-9 and TRBJ2-1; D possibly uses TRBD1 or TRBD2 (5 bases each). V was clipped by 3 bases and J by 10 bases, with 7 bases between them. The CDR3 runs 11 residues. Germline V CDR1 and CDR2: SEHNR, FQNEAQ (reference sequence).

This clonotype turned up a few times. The gene calls are TRBV20-1 and TRBJ2-7, with 8 bases matching TRBD2. There are 15 residues in the CDR3. The junction had 11 bases not matched to a gene; V was cut back by 4 bases and J by 3 bases. CDR1 is DFQATT, CDR2 SNEGSKA, per germline (reference sequence). DNA of the CDR3: TGCAGTGCTACATTAAAGCGGGGGCTTTACTACGAGCAGTACTTC. Translated, it gives CSATLKRGLYYEQYF.

The chain combines TRBV30 with TRBJ1-1; possible D gene TRBD1, 5 bases. The CDR3 has 17 amino acids. Germline V gene lookup returns CDR1 GTSNPN and CDR2 SVGIG (reference sequence). With 0 bases removed from V and 4 bases from J, the gap between germline ends came to 21 bases. CDR3 in DNA: TGTGCCTGGAGTGTGTTGGAAGGGTGGGTAAGGGGCACTGAAGCTTTCTTT. Translation gives CAWSVLEGWVRGTEAFF.

Note on this clonotype: At one end the junction does not follow the germline gene, possibly because of a read error. The chain has TRBV20-1 and TRBJ2-2; D remains ambiguous. Germline V lookup: CDR1 DFQATT, CDR2 SNEGSKA (reference sequence). CDR3 length equals 13 residues. CDR3 DNA sequence: TGCAGTGTGAGAGGAGCGAACACCGTGGAGCTGTTTTTT. This sequence encodes CSVRGANTVELFF.

This clonotype was picked up a small number of times. The V gene is TRBV7-2, the J gene TRBJ2-7, with D hard to call. CDR3 length: 14 amino acids. Trimming removed 0 bases at V and 2 bases at J, with 8 bases between. Per the germline V gene, CDR1 is SGHTA and CDR2 is FQGNSA. The CDR3 protein is CASSLAVRAYEQYF. CDR3 DNA: TGTGCCAGCAGCTTAGCAGTCAGAGCCTACGAGCAGTACTTC.

This clonotype turned up a few times. This chain uses TRBV24-1 with TRBJ2-2, with 7 bases aligning to TRBD1. CDR1 is KGHDR and CDR2 is SFDVKD in the germline V gene. This CDR3 is built from 16 residues. V gave up 4 bases and J gave up 0 bases; unmatched junction bases: 4. The DNA for the CDR3 is TGTGCCACCAGTGAGACAGGGTACGCGAACACCGGGGAGCTGTTTTTT. This codes for CATSETGYANTGELFF.